A single sample is the source of the 5 T cell receptor beta chains below, sequenced in a study of T cells of healthy individuals. MiXCR, run by TCRdb on the 5' RACE reads, gives a single entry per CDR3 protein. This sample yields 45,000 to 60,000 distinct CDR3 sequences, of which approximately 14% are seen a single time; around 16% belongs to the top ten. The receptors here all came from a human donor in good health.

This rearrangement joins TRBV7-2 to TRBJ2-1; the match to TRBD2 covers 13 bases. This CDR3 contains 15 residues. Looked up from germline, CDR1 is SGHTA and CDR2 is FQGNSA. The J segment lost 9 bases and the V segment lost 5 bases, leaving 7 bases of the junction unmatched. The DNA of the CDR3 is TGTGCCAGCAGCCCCGGGACTAGCGGGGTAAGTGAGCAGTTCTTC. This encodes CASSPGTSGVSEQFF.

This clonotype has more than one count but fewer than ten. The rearrangement joins TRBV6-5 to TRBJ1-3; D is unresolved. The CDR3 covers 14 residues. The germline CDR1 and CDR2 sequences are MNHEY and SVGAGI. The germline V and J ends were trimmed by 2 bases and 7 bases, with 12 bases remaining between them. The CDR3 spells CASSYGLEGNTIYF. In DNA, the CDR3 is TGTGCCAGCAGTTACGGGCTCGAAGGGAACACCATATATTTT.

The chain has TRBV7-9 and TRBJ1-4, with D hard to call. Trimming left V 0 bases short and J 7 bases short, with 9 bases between. The V gene's germline CDR1 is SEHNR and CDR2 FQNEAQ (reference sequence). The CDR3 runs 14 residues. The CDR3 is CASSLATQAEKLFF. The CDR3 nucleotides are TGTGCCAGCAGCTTAGCGACCCAAGCTGAAAAACTGTTTTTT.

This clonotype occurred many times. The chain combines TRBV3-1 with TRBJ1-4; D is undetermined. From germline, CDR1 is LGHDT and CDR2 YNNKEL (reference sequence). Trimming removed 0 bases at V and 3 bases at J, with 23 bases between. The CDR3 runs 20 residues. The CDR3: CASSQEVGTALGPANEKLFF. CDR3 nucleotides: TGTGCCAGCAGCCAAGAGGTGGGAACCGCGCTCGGCCCGGCTAATGAAAAACTGTTTTTT.

This clonotype came up a few times. The chain is built from TRBV7-2 and TRBJ2-1; perhaps TRBD2 as D (6 bases). The ends were cut back, 6 bases at V and 3 bases at J, with 12 bases in the middle. This CDR3 spans 14 amino acids. In germline, CDR1 is SGHTA, CDR2 FQGNSA. CDR3 DNA sequence: TGTGCCAGCAGGGTAGCGGAGAACTACAATGAGCAGTTCTTC. Its protein product is CASRVAENYNEQFF.